The entry that follows covers one T cell receptor beta chain sequence. A junction boundary mismatches the germline segment, possibly from a read error. TRAV- and TRBV-specific primers were used for first-strand cDNA, which covered alpha and beta chains. The authors amplified TCRs for about 20 PCR cycles with a constant-region primer and a V-primer adapter. In vitro transcription served to amplify the isolated mRNA. TCRdb redid the calling of the reads with MiXCR, one entry per CDR3 protein. The table has some 60,000 distinct CDR3 sequences, approximately 25% seen once; the top ten hold roughly 6.5%. The data are from a study of low-dose radiotherapy and immunotherapy resistance in tumors. Overall study context: Patients of Cohort 1 had 0.5 Gy fractions every 2 weeks, which summed to 6.5 Gy. Administration of intravenous cyclophosphamide at 200 mg/m2 took place every two weeks, one day before radiation and immunotherapy.

Germline lookup yields CDR1 MNHEY and CDR2 SVGEGT. This CDR3 has 12 residues. Time point here: before trial treatment. The TCR originated in a male donor with rectosigmoid adenocarcinoma. This sample comprised PBMCs, obtained before treatment. V and J are TRBV6-2 or TRBV6-3 and TRBJ2-7, with D maybe TRBD1 (5 bases). CDR3 residues: CAGSEWGLEQYF. In DNA, the CDR3 is TGTGCCGGCAGTGAATGGGGCCTCGAGCAGTACTTC.